This TCR beta chain was recorded in a study of shared clonotypes between healthy human individuals. Study context: The composition of the donors was a couple of women and three men aged 18 to 49.

Study outcomes and limitations: Naive subsets usually exceeded memory subsets in estimated richness. Naive CD4 clonotypes were shared across several donors at roughly 5.3%.

CD45RO-negative, CCR7-selected cells formed the naive CD8 fraction, which excluded terminally differentiated effector memory CD45RA+ cells. Several immunoSEQ 96-well plates shared each subset's DNA, each plate a replicate. The table came from immunoSEQ multiplex PCR; TCRdb's copy has only in-frame clones and leaves some out. This table holds around 2,000,000 clones, about 92% found once. Points on this clone: Its antigen is undetermined.

Trimming shortened V by 3 bases and J by 3 bases, and 15 bases separated the two germline ends. The germline V gene encodes CDR1 LNHNV and CDR2 YYDKDF (reference sequence). The CDR3 contains 16 residues. This TCR was sampled from a man aged 18 to 29 in good health. Some clones in this sample may be carry-over from other donors' samples. The chain is built from TRBV15 and TRBJ1-3; D is undetermined. Sample: naive CD8+ T cells from PBMCs. The CDR3 DNA sequence: TGTGCCACCAGCAGTGAGAGGGAAAGTGTTGGAAACACCATATATTTT. This translates into CATSSERESVGNTIYF.